This TCR beta chain was identified during a study of blood T cell repertoires in COVID-19. Study-level information: The study drew acute and convalescent COVID-19 samples from the United States, Italy and Spain.

This CDR3 is built from 14 residues. With 4 bases removed from V and 0 bases from J, the gap between germline ends came to 10 bases. CDR1 is SGHRS, CDR2 YFSETQ, per germline. Authors' data handling: Nucleated cell number was recorded as an estimate derived from reference gene primer amplification. Assay used: immunoSEQ multiplex PCR; TCRdb lists only in-frame clones, some missing. V and J calls and clone size are given by that table; D and trimming were obtained from the DNA. Here the sample spans approximately 52,000 clones, 84% being singletons. The TCR originated in a woman over 75 with acute or convalescent COVID-19. This chain connects TRBV5-1 to TRBJ1-2; D is unclear. Sequencing was performed on peripheral blood. CDR3 coding DNA: TGCGCCAGCAGCGTCGGGGATACTAACTATGGCTACACCTTC. It yields the protein CASSVGDTNYGYTF.